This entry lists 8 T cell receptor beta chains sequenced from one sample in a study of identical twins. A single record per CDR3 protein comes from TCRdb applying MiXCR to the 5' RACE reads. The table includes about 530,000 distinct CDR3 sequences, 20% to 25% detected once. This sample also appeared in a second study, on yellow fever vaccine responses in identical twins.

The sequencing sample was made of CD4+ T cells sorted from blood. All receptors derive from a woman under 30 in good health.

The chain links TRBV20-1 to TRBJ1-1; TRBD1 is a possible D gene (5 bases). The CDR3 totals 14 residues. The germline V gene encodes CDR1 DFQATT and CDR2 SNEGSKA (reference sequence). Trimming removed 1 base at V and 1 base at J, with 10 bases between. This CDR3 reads CSARGAGTNTEAFF. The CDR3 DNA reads TGCAGTGCTAGAGGCGCAGGGACGAACACTGAAGCTTTCTTT.

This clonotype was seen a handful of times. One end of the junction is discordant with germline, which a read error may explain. CDR3 bases: TGTGCCAGCACTTACCCACAGGGGGATTATTCACCCCTCCACTTT. Amino acid sequence: CASTYPQGDYSPLHF. The chain links TRBV6-2 or TRBV6-3 to TRBJ1-6, with TRBD1 identical over 8 bases. CDR3 length: 15 amino acids. Germline V gives CDR1 MNHEY, CDR2 SVGEGT.

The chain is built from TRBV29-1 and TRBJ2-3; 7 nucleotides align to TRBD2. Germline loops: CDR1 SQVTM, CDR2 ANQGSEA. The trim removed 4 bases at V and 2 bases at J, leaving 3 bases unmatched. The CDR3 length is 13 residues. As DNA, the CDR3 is TGCAGCGTTGGCGGGAGTGTCACAGATACGCAGTATTTT. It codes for CSVGGSVTDTQYF.

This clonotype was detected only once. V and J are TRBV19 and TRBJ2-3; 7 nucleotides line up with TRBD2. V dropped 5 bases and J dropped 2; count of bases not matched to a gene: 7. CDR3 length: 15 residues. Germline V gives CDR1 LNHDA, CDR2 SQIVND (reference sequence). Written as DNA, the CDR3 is TGTGCCAGTAGTCGGCTAGCGGAACCCACAGATACGCAGTATTTT. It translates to CASSRLAEPTDTQYF.

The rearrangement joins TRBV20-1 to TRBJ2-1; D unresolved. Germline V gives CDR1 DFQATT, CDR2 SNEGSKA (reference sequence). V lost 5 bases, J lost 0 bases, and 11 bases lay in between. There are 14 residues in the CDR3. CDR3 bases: TGCAGTGCTGAAGCAGGCAGCTCCTACAATGAGCAGTTCTTC. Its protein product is CSAEAGSSYNEQFF.

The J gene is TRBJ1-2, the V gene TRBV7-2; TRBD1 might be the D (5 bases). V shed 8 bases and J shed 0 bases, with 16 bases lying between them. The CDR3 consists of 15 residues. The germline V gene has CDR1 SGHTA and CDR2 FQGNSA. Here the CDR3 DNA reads TGTGCCAGCCGATTACGGTCAGGGCCTAACTATGGCTACACCTTC. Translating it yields CASRLRSGPNYGYTF.

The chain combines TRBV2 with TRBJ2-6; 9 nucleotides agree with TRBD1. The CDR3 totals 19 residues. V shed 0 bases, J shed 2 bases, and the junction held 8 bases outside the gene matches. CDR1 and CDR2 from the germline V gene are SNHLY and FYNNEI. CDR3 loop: CASSEAHYRGRPGANVLTF. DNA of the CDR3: TGTGCCAGCAGTGAAGCGCATTACAGGGGGCGGCCTGGGGCCAACGTCCTGACTTTC.

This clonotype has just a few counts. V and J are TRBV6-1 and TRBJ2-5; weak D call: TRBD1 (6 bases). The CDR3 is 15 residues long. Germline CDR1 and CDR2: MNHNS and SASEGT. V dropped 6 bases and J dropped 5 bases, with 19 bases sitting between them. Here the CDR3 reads CASSLLQQGRETQYF. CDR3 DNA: TGTGCCAGCAGCCTCCTCCAACAGGGCCGGGAGACCCAGTACTTC.